The 6 T cell receptor beta chains given below trace back to one sample, sequenced in a study of blood T cells in healthy people across ages. The use of a sample-barcoded 5' primer and a J-beta primer mix characterized a second PCR of about 7 to 12 cycles. In TCRdb, the 5' RACE reads were re-called with MiXCR into one record per CDR3 protein. Seen here are roughly 1.5 million distinct CDR3 sequences, 42% observed once, and the top ten hold 4%. The sample taken for sequencing was blood. These receptors all come from a woman aged 18-35 years in good health.

V gene TRBV19 combines with J gene TRBJ1-4; 9 nucleotides align to TRBD1. The CDR3 totals 20 residues. Looked up from germline, CDR1 is LNHDA and CDR2 is SQIVND (reference sequence). The V gene end was trimmed by 5 bases and the J gene end by 0 bases; junction bases not matched to a gene: 16. The CDR3 DNA reads as TGTGCCAGTAGTCTCCGTTGGGACAGGGTAAAGGGGACAACTAATGAAAAACTGTTTTTT. Protein product: CASSLRWDRVKGTTNEKLFF.

This clonotype was counted at least ten times. The genes are TRBV9 and TRBJ1-4; D gene ambiguous. Trimming took 5 bases from V and 5 from J, leaving 10 bases between them. The germline gives CDR1 SGDLS, CDR2 YYNGEE. CDR3 length: 13 amino acids. Written as DNA, the CDR3 is TGTGCCAGCAGTTTAGCCGGGAATGAAAAACTGTTTTTT. Protein: CASSLAGNEKLFF.

This clonotype was observed a single time. The chain links TRBV6-1 to TRBJ1-4, with 8 nucleotides matching TRBD1. Germline CDR1 reads MNHNS; CDR2 reads SASEGT. V was clipped by 0 bases and J by 0 bases; unmatched bases: 9. The CDR3 length is 19 residues. The CDR3 sequence is CASSEARTGWGATNEKLFF. Written as DNA, the CDR3 is TGTGCCAGCAGTGAAGCGCGGACAGGGTGGGGCGCAACTAATGAAAAACTGTTTTTT.

The chain is built from TRBV2 and TRBJ1-2, with D hard to call. This CDR3 spans 15 amino acids. V lost 5 bases to trimming and J lost 0 bases, with 13 bases between them. CDR1 SNHLY and CDR2 FYNNEI come from the germline V gene. The CDR3 DNA sequence: TGTGCCAGCAGTTCTTCTGCCGGGCCTAACTATGGCTACACCTTC. This encodes CASSSSAGPNYGYTF. The complete variable domain, with remaining parts taken from reference TRBV2 and TRBJ1-2, reads EPEVTQTPSHQVTQMGQEVILRCVPISNHLYFYWYRQILGQKVEFLVSFYNNEISEKSEIFDDQFSVERPDGSNFTLKIRSTKLEDSAMYFCASSSSAGPNYGYTFGSGTRLTVV.

This clonotype was found a few times. Compared with germline, one end of the junction differs, possibly owing to a read error. The V call is TRBV7-7, the J call TRBJ2-7; tentative D call: TRBD2 (6 bases). The CDR3 has 14 residues. Germline V CDR1 and CDR2: SSHAT, FNYEAQ (reference sequence). CDR3 protein: CASSPAGLRYEQYF. CDR3 sequence (DNA): TGTGCTAGCAGCCCTGCCGGACTACGCTACGAGCAGTACTTC.

The V and J genes are TRBV7-9 and TRBJ1-1; D remains unclear. CDR3 length equals 12 residues. CDR1 is SEHNR, CDR2 FQNEAQ, per germline (reference sequence). V lost 10 bases and J lost 6, with 15 bases in between. The CDR3 DNA sequence: TGTGCCACCCCGGTTTCCGGGGCTGAAGCTTTCTTT. It codes for CATPVSGAEAFF.